This T cell receptor beta chain was captured in a study of shared clonotypes between healthy human individuals. The wider study: Every donor yielded three CD4 naive, three CD4 memory, two CD8 naive and one CD8 memory plate.

V lost 4 bases and J lost 4, with 7 bases in between. In germline, CDR1 is MGHRA, CDR2 YSYEKL. This CDR3 is 13 amino acids long. The assay used deep level. Under the authors' procedure: ImmunoSEQ gave junction-only sequences without quality scores, so filtering differed. The repertoire was sequenced with immunoSEQ multiplex PCR; TCRdb's copy has only in-frame clones and lacks some. The V and J calls and clone size are taken from that table; D and trimming were inferred from the DNA. The table records 2 million to 3 million clones, approximately 93% of them present only once. From CD4+ cells came CD45RA+ naive and CD45RA-negative memory subsets.

Specimen: naive CD4+ T cells from PBMCs. Sample subset: CD45RA+ positively selected. The V and J genes are TRBV4-1 and TRBJ2-2; D is undetermined. The source is a young man in good health. Some clones in this sample may be carry-over from other donors' samples. CDR3 region: CASSRLGTGELFF. The CDR3 DNA follows: TGCGCCAGCAGCCGTCTTGGCACCGGGGAGCTGTTTTTT.